This TCR beta chain derives from a study of regulatory T cells in long-lasting Graves disease. J lost 6 bases, V lost 3 bases, and 7 bases had no gene match. The CDR3 loop spans 14 amino acids. Germline lookup yields CDR1 LNHDA and CDR2 SQIVND (reference sequence). Libraries of TCR beta came from iRepertoire HTBI primers plus Arm-PCR of CDR3 regions. Using its own MiXCR run on the multiplex PCR reads, TCRdb lists one record per CDR3 protein. The sample has over 500,000 distinct CDR3 sequences; about 16% are singletons. The time point here: newly diagnosed GD, antithyroid drugs for less than 3 months. Researchers made the TCR library from RNA that was extracted from PBMCs. This clonotype was detected ten times or more. The sample also formed part of further work on T cells in Graves' hyperthyroidism and ophthalmopathy.

The chain uses TRBV19 and TRBJ2-5; 7 nucleotides match TRBD1. The sequence was collected from a man younger than 30 with Graves disease. Specimen: peripheral blood mononuclear cells (PBMCs), collected at new diagnosis, from a patient treated with antithyroid drugs. For the CDR3, the DNA is TGTGCCAGTAGTATGAACAGGGGTGTGAAGACCCAGTACTTC. Translated: CASSMNRGVKTQYF.